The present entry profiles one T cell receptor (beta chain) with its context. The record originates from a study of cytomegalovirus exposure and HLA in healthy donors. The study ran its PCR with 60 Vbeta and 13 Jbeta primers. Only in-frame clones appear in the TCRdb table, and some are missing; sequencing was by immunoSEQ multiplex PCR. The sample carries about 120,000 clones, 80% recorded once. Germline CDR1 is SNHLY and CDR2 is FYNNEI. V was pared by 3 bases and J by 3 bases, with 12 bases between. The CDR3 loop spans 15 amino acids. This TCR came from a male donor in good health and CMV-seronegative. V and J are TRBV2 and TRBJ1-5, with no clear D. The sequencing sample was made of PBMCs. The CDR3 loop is CASSDGRGVNQPQHF. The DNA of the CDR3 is TGTGCCAGCAGTGATGGTAGAGGAGTCAATCAGCCCCAGCATTTT.